This is a list of T cell receptor beta chains from one sample in a study of blood T cell repertoires in COVID-19. Generated by immunoSEQ multiplex PCR, the TCRdb table keeps only in-frame clones and is missing some. The table has about 230,000 clones, 70% to 90% seen once; the top ten hold around a sixth. What was sequenced was PBMCs or T cells enriched from blood (not recorded which). The receptor set was obtained from a man aged 18 to 30 who had recovered from COVID-19. Both conserved end residues are part of each CDR3. The D gene is left open where the match is weak. Clone size is not always given. Where it is, it says once, few, many or a class for expanded clones.

clone size	V gene	D gene	J gene	CDR3 DNA	CDR3 protein
few	TRBV6-5	-	TRBJ2-5	TGTGCCAGCAGTTACAGAGTTACTCAAGAGACCCAGTACTTC	CASSYRVTQETQYF
-	TRBV2	TRBD1	TRBJ1-5	TGTGCCAGCAGCCGGGACAGTCTAAGCAATCAGCCCCAGCATTTT	CASSRDSLSNQPQHF
once	TRBV5-4	-	TRBJ2-3	TGTGCCAGCAGCCCTGGGACTGGGAGAAACACAGATACGCAGTATTTT	CASSPGTGRNTDTQYF
-	TRBV24-1	TRBD2	TRBJ2-2	TGTGCCACCAGTGTTCGGGAGGCCGGGGAGCTGTTTTTT	CATSVREAGELFF
-	TRBV6-1	-	TRBJ1-5	TGTGCCAGCAGTGAAATTTCGGGGTATAGCAATCAGCCCCAGCATTTT	CASSEISGYSNQPQHF
-	TRBV5-1	TRBD2	TRBJ2-3	TGCGCCAGCAGCTTGGTGGATCCTAGCGGGAGCACAGATACGCAGTATTTT	CASSLVDPSGSTDTQYF
-	TRBV11-2	TRBD2	TRBJ2-5	TGTGCCAGCAGCTTAGGGGTAGCGGGGGGACACCAAGAGACCCAGTACTTC	CASSLGVAGGHQETQYF
-	TRBV19	-	TRBJ1-5	TGTGCCAGTAGTATGGGGGGAGAGGGCTTAAATCAGCCCCAGCATTTT	CASSMGGEGLNQPQHF
-	TRBV29-1	-	TRBJ1-1	TGCAGCGCCATGGCGGGGGCGCGTCTCGAGGCTTTCTTT	CSAMAGARLEAFF
once	TRBV27	-	TRBJ2-5	TGTGCCAGCAGTTTTAGGGACTTTCAAGAGACCCAGTACTTC	CASSFRDFQETQYF
few	TRBV10-3	-	TRBJ2-7	TGTGCCATCAGGGGGAGCTCCTACGAGCAGTACTTC	CAIRGSSYEQYF
-	TRBV18	TRBD1	TRBJ1-5	TGTGCCAGCTCACCACCCGGGACAGGGATTGATAGCAATCAGCCCCAGCATTTT	CASSPPGTGIDSNQPQHF
-	TRBV11-2	-	TRBJ1-1	TGTGCCAGCAGCTTAGGCACAAACACTGAAGCTTTCTTT	CASSLGTNTEAFF
-	TRBV30	-	TRBJ1-1	TGTGCCTGGACCACCCAGGGTATGAACACTGAAGCTTTCTTT	CAWTTQGMNTEAFF
once	TRBV6-5	TRBD1	TRBJ1-6	TGTGCCAGCAGGGGGGGACAGACAAATTCACCCCTCCACTTT	CASRGGQTNSPLHF
-	TRBV27	-	TRBJ1-5	TGTGCCAGCACCCTTTCAGGTAATCAGCCCCAGCATTTT	CASTLSGNQPQHF
-	TRBV7-2	-	TRBJ1-2	TGTGCCAGCAGCTTCTACATGGAGGGTGGCTACACCTTC	CASSFYMEGGYTF
-	TRBV29-1	-	TRBJ2-3	TGCACCGTAGCGGAGGGGTTTAGCACAGATACGCAGTATTTT	CTVAEGFSTDTQYF
-	TRBV7-9	TRBD1	TRBJ1-4	TGTGCCAGCAGCTTAGTCGCAGGGGGTGAAAAACTGTTTTTT	CASSLVAGGEKLFF
-	TRBV11-3	-	TRBJ2-1	TGTGCCAGCAGCTTAGATCTATTGGGCTCTCGTGCGTTCTTC	CASSLDLLGSRAFF
-	TRBV6-5	-	TRBJ1-2	TGTGCCAGCAGTTACACGAGCCTTAGTACGATATATGGCTACACCTTC	CASSYTSLSTIYGYTF
-	TRBV5-1	TRBD1	TRBJ2-2	TGCGCCAGCAGCCCGGGACAGATCGATACCGGGGAGCTGTTTTTT	CASSPGQIDTGELFF
-	TRBV30	TRBD2	TRBJ2-1	TGTGCCTGGATGGGACTAGCGGGGGGGCTCTCCTACAATGAGCAGTTCTTC	CAWMGLAGGLSYNEQFF
-	TRBV7-2	-	TRBJ1-5	TGTGCCAGCAGTCAATACGGAGGGCCGGAACAGCCCCAGCATTTT	CASSQYGGPEQPQHF
-	TRBV19	-	TRBJ1-2	TGTGCCAGCAGCGGGCAATCCTATGGCTACACCTTC	CASSGQSYGYTF
-	TRBV2	-	TRBJ1-6	TGTGCCAGCAGTGGATTAGGGGGACATTCACCCCTCCACTTT	CASSGLGGHSPLHF
-	TRBV7-9	-	TRBJ1-4	TGTGCCAGCAGCTTACAGGGAACCCTTGCAACTAATGAAAAACTGTTTTTT	CASSLQGTLATNEKLFF
once	TRBV5-8	-	TRBJ1-2	TGTGCCAGCAGCTCCTGGGGGAGGGCTGGCTACACCTTC	CASSSWGRAGYTF
-	TRBV4-2	TRBD1	TRBJ1-2	TGTGCCAGCAGCCAAGGACAGGGGGCGCACGGCTACACCTTC	CASSQGQGAHGYTF
-	TRBV5-4	-	TRBJ2-5	TGTGCCAGCAGCTTGGTTCAGTCACAAGAGACCCAGTACTTC	CASSLVQSQETQYF
few	TRBV18	TRBD1	TRBJ1-2	TGTGCCAGCTCACCCTGGGACAGGGAGTCCAACTATGGCTACACCTTC	CASSPWDRESNYGYTF
-	TRBV11-3	TRBD2	TRBJ2-1	TGTGCCAGCAGACGAGCAACTAGCGGGAGAACCCACAATGAGCAGTTCTTC	CASRRATSGRTHNEQFF
-	TRBV7-9	TRBD1	TRBJ2-7	TGTGCCAGCAGCTTAAGACAGGGTTACGAGCAGTACTTC	CASSLRQGYEQYF
-	TRBV19	TRBD2	TRBJ2-2	TGTGCCAGTAGTATCGCTAGCGGGAGGAGCACCGGGGAGCTGTTTTTT	CASSIASGRSTGELFF
-	TRBV3-1/TRBV3-2	-	TRBJ1-1	TGTGCCAGCAGCCAAGGTGGGGGGATGAACACTGAAGCTTTCTTT	CASSQGGGMNTEAFF
-	TRBV27	TRBD2	TRBJ2-1	TGTGCCAGCAGTTGGGGGACTAGCGGGTCCAATGAGCAGTTCTTC	CASSWGTSGSNEQFF
-	TRBV5-4	-	TRBJ2-7	TGTGCCAGCAGCTTGGGGGGCCCCAGCTCCTACGAGCAGTACTTC	CASSLGGPSSYEQYF
-	TRBV18	TRBD2	TRBJ2-7	TGTGCCAGCTCACTCCCCGGGACTAGCGGCTACGAGCAGTACTTC	CASSLPGTSGYEQYF
-	TRBV27	-	TRBJ2-1	TGTGCCAGCAGTTTATCCAGGGATAATGAGCAGTTCTTC	CASSLSRDNEQFF
-	TRBV27	-	TRBJ2-3	TGTGCCAGCAGTTTGGGCCTTGGGCCGAGAGATACGCAGTATTTT	CASSLGLGPRDTQYF
-	TRBV5-8	TRBD1	TRBJ1-1	TGTGCCAGCAGCTTGAATTACAGGGGATATCACACTGAAGCTTTCTTT	CASSLNYRGYHTEAFF
-	TRBV6-2/TRBV6-3	TRBD1	TRBJ2-3	TGTGCCAGCAGCAATCCCCCGGGACAGGGGGCAGATACGCAGTATTTT	CASSNPPGQGADTQYF
few	TRBV28	-	TRBJ2-4	TGTGCCAGCATGCCGAGAGGAGTCGTAGCCAAAAACATTCAGTACTTC	CASMPRGVVAKNIQYF
-	TRBV5-6	-	TRBJ2-7	TGTGCCAGCAGCTTCTTGATAGACGAGCAGTACTTC	CASSFLIDEQYF
-	TRBV7-2	-	TRBJ2-7	TGTGCCAGCAGCTTTTTTGACAGGGAGCAGTACTTC	CASSFFDREQYF
-	TRBV3-1/TRBV3-2	-	TRBJ1-1	TGTGCCAGCAGCCAAGGGGGAGGGTGGTACACTGAAGCTTTCTTT	CASSQGGGWYTEAFF
-	TRBV2	-	TRBJ1-2	TGTGCCAGCAGCCGGTTCTTCGGCTACACCTTC	CASSRFFGYTF
-	TRBV5-1	-	TRBJ2-1	TGCGCCAGCAGCTTGTCGGCAGCGAACAATGAGCAGTTCTTC	CASSLSAANNEQFF
-	TRBV30	-	TRBJ2-7	TGTGCCTGGAGTGTACAGGGTTCTACGTTTTACGAGCAGTACTTC	CAWSVQGSTFYEQYF
-	TRBV29-1	TRBD1	TRBJ1-2	TGCAGCGTTGCTACGATAACAGGGGAAACTGGCTACACCTTC	CSVATITGETGYTF